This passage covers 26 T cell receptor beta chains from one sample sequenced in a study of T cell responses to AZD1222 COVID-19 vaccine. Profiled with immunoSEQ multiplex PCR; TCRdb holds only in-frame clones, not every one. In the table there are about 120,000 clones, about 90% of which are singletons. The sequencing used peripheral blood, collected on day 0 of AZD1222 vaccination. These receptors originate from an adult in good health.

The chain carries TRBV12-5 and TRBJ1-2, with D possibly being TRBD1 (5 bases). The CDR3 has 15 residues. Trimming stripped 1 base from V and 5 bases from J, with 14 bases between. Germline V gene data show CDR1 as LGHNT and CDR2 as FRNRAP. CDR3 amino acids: CASGLGQPNRYGYTF. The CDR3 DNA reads TGTGCTAGTGGTTTGGGACAGCCCAACCGGTATGGCTACACCTTC.

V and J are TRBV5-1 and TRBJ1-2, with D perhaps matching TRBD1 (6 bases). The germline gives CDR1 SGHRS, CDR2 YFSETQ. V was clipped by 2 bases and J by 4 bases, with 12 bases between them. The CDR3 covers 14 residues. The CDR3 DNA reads TGCGCCAGCAGCTTTACAGGGTCTGGCTATGGCTACACCTTC. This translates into CASSFTGSGYGYTF.

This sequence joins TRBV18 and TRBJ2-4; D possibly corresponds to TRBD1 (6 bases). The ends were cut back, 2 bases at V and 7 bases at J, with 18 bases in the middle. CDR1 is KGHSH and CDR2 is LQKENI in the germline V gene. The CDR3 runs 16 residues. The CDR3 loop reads CASSPNYQGLGNIQYF. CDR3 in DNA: TGTGCCAGCTCACCAAATTATCAGGGGCTGGGGAACATTCAGTACTTC.

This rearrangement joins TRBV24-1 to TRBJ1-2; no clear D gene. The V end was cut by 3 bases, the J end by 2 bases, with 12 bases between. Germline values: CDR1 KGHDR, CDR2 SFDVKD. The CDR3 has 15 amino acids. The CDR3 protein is CATSDRDGPNYGYTF. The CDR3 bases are TGTGCCACCAGTGATAGAGACGGGCCCAACTATGGCTACACCTTC.

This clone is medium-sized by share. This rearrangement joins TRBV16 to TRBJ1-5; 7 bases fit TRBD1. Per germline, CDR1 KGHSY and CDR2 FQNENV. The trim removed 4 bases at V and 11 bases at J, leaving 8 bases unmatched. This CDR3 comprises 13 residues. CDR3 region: CASSLLGTEAQHF. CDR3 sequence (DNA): TGTGCCAGCAGCCTTTTAGGGACAGAAGCCCAGCATTTT.

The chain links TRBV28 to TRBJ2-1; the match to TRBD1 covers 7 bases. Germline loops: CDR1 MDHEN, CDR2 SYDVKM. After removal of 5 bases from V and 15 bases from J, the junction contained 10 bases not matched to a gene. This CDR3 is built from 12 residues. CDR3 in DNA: TGTGCCAGCAGTCGGACAGGCCCGAGTTCGTTCTTC. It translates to CASSRTGPSSFF.

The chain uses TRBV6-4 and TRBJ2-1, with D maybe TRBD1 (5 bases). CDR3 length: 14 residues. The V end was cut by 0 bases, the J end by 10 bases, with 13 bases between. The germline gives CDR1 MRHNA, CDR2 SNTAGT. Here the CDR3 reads CASSDSGLRREQFF. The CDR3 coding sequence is TGTGCCAGCAGTGACTCGGGGCTACGCAGGGAGCAGTTCTTC.

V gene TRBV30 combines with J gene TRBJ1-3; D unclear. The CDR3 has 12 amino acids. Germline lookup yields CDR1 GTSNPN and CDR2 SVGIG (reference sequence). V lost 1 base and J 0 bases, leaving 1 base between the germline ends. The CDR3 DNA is TGTGCCTGGAGTGACTCTGGAAACACCATATATTTT. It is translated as CAWSDSGNTIYF.

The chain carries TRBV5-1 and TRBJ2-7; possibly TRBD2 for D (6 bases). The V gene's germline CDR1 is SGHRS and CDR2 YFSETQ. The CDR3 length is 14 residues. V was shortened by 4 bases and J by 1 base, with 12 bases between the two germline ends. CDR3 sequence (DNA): TGCGCCAGCAGCACCTTGGGGGGTTCCTACGAGCAGTACTTC. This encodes CASSTLGGSYEQYF.

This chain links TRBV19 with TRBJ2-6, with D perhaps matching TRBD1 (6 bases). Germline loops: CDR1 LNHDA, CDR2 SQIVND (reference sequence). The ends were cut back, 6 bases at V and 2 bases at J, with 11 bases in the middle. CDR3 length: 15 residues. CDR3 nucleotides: TGTGCCAGTAGCTCCAGGGGTGCTGGGGCCAACGTCCTGACTTTC. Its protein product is CASSSRGAGANVLTF. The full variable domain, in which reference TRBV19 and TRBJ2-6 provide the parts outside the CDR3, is DGGITQSPKYLFRKEGQNVTLSCEQNLNHDAMYWYRQDPGQGLRLIYYSQIVNDFQKGDIAEGYSVSREKKESFPLTVTSAQKNPTAFYLCASSSRGAGANVLTFGAGSRLTVL.

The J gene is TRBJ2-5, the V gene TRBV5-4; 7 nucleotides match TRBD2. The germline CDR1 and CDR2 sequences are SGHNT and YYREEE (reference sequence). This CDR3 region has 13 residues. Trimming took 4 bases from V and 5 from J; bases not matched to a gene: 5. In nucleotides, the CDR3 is TGTGCCAGCAGCCTGCTAGCGGAGGAGACCCAGTACTTC. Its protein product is CASSLLAEETQYF.

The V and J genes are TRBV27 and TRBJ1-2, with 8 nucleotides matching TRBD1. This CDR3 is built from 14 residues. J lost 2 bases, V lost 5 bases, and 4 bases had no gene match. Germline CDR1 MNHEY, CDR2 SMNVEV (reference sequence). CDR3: CASSTRTGNYGYTF. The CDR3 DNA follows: TGTGCCAGCAGTACTCGGACAGGGAACTATGGCTACACCTTC.

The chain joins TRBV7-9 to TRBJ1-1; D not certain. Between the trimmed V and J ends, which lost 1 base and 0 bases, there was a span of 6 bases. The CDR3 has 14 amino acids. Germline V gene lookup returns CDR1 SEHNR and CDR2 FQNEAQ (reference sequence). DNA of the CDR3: TGTGCCAGCAGCTTAGAGCAGGTGAACACTGAAGCTTTCTTT. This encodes CASSLEQVNTEAFF.

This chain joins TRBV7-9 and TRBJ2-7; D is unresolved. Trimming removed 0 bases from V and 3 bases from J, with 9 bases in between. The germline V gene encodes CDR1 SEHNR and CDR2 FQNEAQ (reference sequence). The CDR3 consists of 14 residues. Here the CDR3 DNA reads TGTGCCAGCAGCTTAGCCGGAACCAACTACGAGCAGTACTTC. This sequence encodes CASSLAGTNYEQYF.

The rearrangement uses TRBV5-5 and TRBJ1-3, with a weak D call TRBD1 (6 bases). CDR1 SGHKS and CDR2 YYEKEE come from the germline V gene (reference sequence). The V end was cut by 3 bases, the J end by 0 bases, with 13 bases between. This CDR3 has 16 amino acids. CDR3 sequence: CASSWSGALSGNTIYF. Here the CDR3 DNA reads TGTGCCAGCAGCTGGTCGGGGGCTCTCTCTGGAAACACCATATATTTT.

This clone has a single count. The DNA for the CDR3 is TGTGCCAGCAGCTTAGGGTCGGGAGAGCAGTACTTC. This codes for CASSLGSGEQYF. The genes are TRBV11-2 and TRBJ2-7; maybe TRBD2 (5 bases). The V gene's germline CDR1 is SGHAT and CDR2 FQNNGV. There are 12 residues in the CDR3. Trimming removed 1 base at V and 7 bases at J, with 8 bases between.

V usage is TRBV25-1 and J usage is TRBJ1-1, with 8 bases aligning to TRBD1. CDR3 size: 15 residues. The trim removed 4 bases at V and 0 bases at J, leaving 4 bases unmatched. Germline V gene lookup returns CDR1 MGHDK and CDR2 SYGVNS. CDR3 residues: CASSGQGNVNTEAFF. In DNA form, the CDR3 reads TGTGCCAGCAGTGGACAGGGGAACGTGAACACTGAAGCTTTCTTT.

Here the CDR3 DNA reads TGTGCCAGCAGTTTGGATTCGGGCGCGAACACTGAAGCTTTCTTT. It specifies CASSLDSGANTEAFF. The chain employs TRBV6-2 or TRBV6-3 and TRBJ1-1, with unresolved D. CDR1 MNHEY and CDR2 SVGEGT come from the germline V gene. This CDR3 region has 15 residues. Trimming left V 4 bases short and J 1 base short, with 13 bases between.

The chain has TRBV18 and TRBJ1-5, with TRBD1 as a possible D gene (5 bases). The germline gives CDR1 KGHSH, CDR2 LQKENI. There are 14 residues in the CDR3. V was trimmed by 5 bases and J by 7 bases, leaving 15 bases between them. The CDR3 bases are TGTGCCAGCTCATCTATGGGGGTTGAACAGCCCCAGCATTTT. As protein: CASSSMGVEQPQHF.

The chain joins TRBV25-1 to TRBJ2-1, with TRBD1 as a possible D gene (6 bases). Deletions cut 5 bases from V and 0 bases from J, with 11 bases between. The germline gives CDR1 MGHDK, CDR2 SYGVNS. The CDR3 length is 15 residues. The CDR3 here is CASSRAGDSYNEQFF. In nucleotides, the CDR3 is TGTGCCAGCAGTAGGGCAGGGGACTCCTACAATGAGCAGTTCTTC.

The CDR3 bases are TGTGCCAGTGCCGGGACCGAGAGAAACACCATATATTTT. Translation: CASAGTERNTIYF. The chain uses TRBV10-3 and TRBJ1-3; tentative D call: TRBD1 (5 bases). This CDR3 contains 13 residues. Germline V gene data show CDR1 as ENHRY and CDR2 as SYGVKD. Trimming stripped 10 bases from V and 5 bases from J, with 15 bases between.

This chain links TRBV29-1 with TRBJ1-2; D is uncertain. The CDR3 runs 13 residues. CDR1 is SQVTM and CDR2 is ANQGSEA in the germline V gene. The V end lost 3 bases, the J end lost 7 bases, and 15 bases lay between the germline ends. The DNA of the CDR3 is TGCAGCGTTGACGGCCGGGCCACCAGTGGCTACACCTTC. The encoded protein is CSVDGRATSGYTF.

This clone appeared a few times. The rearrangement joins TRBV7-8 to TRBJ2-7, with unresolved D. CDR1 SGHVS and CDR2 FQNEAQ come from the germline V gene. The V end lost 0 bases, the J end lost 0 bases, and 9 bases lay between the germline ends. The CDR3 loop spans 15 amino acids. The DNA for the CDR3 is TGTGCCAGCAGCTTAGCGCAAGCCCACTCCTACGAGCAGTACTTC. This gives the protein CASSLAQAHSYEQYF.

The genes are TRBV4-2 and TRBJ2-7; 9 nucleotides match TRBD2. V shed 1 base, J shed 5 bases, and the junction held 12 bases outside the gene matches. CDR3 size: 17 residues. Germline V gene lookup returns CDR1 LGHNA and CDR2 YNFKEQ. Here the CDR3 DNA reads TGTGCCAGCAGCCAAGGTACCTTAGCGGGAGATCGGGACGAGCAGTACTTC. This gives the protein CASSQGTLAGDRDEQYF.

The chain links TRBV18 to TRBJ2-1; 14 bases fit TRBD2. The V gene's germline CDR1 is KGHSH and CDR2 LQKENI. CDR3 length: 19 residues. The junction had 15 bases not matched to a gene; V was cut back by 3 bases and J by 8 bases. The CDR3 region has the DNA TGTGCCAGCTCACCGCCGAGAGGCACCGGGACTAGCGGGAGTTATGAGCAGTTCTTC. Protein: CASSPPRGTGTSGSYEQFF.

CDR3 residues: CASSSNRGTYNEQFF. DNA for the CDR3: TGTGCCAGCAGTTCTAACAGGGGGACCTACAATGAGCAGTTCTTC. The chain uses TRBV6-6 and TRBJ2-1, with TRBD1 matching over 8 bases. This CDR3 has 15 residues. V was pared by 4 bases and J by 2 bases, with 4 bases of the junction left unmatched. Germline loops: CDR1 MNHNY, CDR2 SVGAGI (reference sequence).